This T cell receptor beta chain was obtained from a study of cytomegalovirus exposure and HLA in healthy donors. The PCR used 60 Vbeta and 13 Jbeta primers. Measured with immunoSEQ multiplex PCR; TCRdb has only the in-frame clones, and not every one. Counted here are 150,000 to 200,000 clones, more than 75% occurring once; the ten biggest clones make up more than 1.5%. CDR3 length: 15 residues. The ends lost 6 bases at V and 4 bases at J; junction bases unmatched: 8. CDR1 and CDR2 (germline): SNHLY, FYNNEI. This clone was seen only once. The chain combines TRBV2 with TRBJ2-3, with 9 positions matching TRBD2. This clonotype was sampled from a man aged 40-55 years in good health and CMV-seronegative. Source material: PBMCs. The CDR3 DNA is TGTGCCAGCAGCCTGAGCGGGAGGATCGCAGATACGCAGTATTTT. Protein product: CASSLSGRIADTQYF.